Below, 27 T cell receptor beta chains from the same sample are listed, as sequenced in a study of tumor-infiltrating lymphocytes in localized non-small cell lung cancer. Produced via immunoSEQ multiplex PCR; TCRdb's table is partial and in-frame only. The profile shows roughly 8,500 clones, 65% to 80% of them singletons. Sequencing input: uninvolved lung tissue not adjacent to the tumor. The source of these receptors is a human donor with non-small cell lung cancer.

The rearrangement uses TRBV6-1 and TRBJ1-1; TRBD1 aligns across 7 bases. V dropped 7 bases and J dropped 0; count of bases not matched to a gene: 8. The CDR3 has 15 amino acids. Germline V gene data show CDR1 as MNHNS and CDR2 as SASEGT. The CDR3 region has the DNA TGTGCCAGCATAGGGGGCGACTACATGAACACTGAAGCTTTCTTT. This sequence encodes CASIGGDYMNTEAFF.

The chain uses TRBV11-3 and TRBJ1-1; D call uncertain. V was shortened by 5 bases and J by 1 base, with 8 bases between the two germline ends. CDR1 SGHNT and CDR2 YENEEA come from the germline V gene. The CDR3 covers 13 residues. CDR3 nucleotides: TGTGCCAGCAGCCTGGAGTCGAACACTGAAGCTTTCTTT. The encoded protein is CASSLESNTEAFF. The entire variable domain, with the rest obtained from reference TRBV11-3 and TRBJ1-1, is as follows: EAGVVQSPRYKIIEKKQPVAFWCNPISGHNTLYWYLQNLGQGPELLIRYENEEAVDDSQLPKDRFSAERLKGVDSTLKIQPAELGDSAVYLCASSLESNTEAFFGQGTRLTVV.

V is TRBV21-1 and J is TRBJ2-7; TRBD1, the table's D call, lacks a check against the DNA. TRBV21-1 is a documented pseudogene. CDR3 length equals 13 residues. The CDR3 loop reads CAGSGRGTYEQYF. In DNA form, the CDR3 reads TGTGCCGGCTCTGGCAGGGGAACCTACGAGCAGTACTTC.

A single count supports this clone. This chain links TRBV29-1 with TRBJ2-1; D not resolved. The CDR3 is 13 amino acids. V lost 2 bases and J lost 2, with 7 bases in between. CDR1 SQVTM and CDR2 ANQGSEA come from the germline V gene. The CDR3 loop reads CSVERQAYNEQFF. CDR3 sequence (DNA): TGCAGCGTTGAACGGCAGGCCTACAATGAGCAGTTCTTC.

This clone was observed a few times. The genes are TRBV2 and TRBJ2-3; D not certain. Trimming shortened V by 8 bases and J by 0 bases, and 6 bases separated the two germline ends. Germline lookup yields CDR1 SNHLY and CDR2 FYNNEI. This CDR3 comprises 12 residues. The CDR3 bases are TGTGCCAGCCATTCTAGCACAGATACGCAGTATTTT. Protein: CASHSSTDTQYF. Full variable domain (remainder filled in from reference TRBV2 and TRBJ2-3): EPEVTQTPSHQVTQMGQEVILRCVPISNHLYFYWYRQILGQKVEFLVSFYNNEISEKSEIFDDQFSVERPDGSNFTLKIRSTKLEDSAMYFCASHSSTDTQYFGPGTRLTVL.

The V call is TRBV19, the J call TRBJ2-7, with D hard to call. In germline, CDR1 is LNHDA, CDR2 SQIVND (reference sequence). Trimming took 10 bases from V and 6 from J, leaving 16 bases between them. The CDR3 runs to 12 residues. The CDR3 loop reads CATGPGRGEQYF. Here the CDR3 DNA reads TGTGCCACCGGCCCAGGACGAGGCGAGCAGTACTTC.

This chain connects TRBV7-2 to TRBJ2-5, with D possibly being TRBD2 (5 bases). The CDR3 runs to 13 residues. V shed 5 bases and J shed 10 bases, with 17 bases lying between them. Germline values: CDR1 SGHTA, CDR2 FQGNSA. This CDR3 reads CASSPNSDSGQYF. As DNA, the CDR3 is TGTGCCAGCAGCCCCAATAGCGACTCGGGCCAGTACTTC. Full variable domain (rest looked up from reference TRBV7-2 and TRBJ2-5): GAGVSQSPSNKVTEKGKDVELRCDPISGHTALYWYRQSLGQGLEFLIYFQGNSAPDKSGLPSDRFSAERTGGSVSTLTIQRTQQEDSAVYLCASSPNSDSGQYFGPGTRLLVL.

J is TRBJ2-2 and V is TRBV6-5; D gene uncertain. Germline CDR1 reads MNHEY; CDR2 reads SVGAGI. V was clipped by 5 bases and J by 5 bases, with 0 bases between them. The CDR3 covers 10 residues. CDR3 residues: CASSTGELFF. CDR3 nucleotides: TGTGCCAGCAGTACCGGGGAGCTGTTTTTT.

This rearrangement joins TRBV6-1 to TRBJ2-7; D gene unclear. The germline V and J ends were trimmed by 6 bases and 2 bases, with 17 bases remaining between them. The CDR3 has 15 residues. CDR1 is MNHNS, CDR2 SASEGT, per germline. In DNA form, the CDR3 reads TGTGCCAGCAGCGGACGAGGATCGAACACCTACGAGCAGTACTTC. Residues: CASSGRGSNTYEQYF.

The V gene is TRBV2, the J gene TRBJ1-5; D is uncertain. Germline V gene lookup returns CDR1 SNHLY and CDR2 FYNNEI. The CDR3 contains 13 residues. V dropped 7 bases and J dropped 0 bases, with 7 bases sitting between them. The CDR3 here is CASMAVSNQPQHF. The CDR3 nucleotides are TGTGCCAGCATGGCGGTTAGCAATCAGCCCCAGCATTTT. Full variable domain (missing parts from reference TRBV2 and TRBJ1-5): EPEVTQTPSHQVTQMGQEVILRCVPISNHLYFYWYRQILGQKVEFLVSFYNNEISEKSEIFDDQFSVERPDGSNFTLKIRSTKLEDSAMYFCASMAVSNQPQHFGDGTRLSIL.

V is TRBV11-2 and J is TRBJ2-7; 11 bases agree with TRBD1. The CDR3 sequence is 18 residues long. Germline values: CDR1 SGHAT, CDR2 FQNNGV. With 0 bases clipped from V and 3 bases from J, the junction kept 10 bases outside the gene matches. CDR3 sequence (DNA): TGTGCCAGCAGCTTAGATCGGAGTTCGGGGACAGGGGGCTACGAGCAGTACTTC. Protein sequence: CASSLDRSSGTGGYEQYF.

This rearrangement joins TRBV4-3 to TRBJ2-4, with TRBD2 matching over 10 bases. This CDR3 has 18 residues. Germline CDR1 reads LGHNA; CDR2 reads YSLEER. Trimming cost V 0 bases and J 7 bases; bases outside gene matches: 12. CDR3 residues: CASSQDVASGSIGNIQYF. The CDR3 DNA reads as TGCGCCAGCAGCCAAGATGTAGCTAGCGGGAGTATAGGGAACATTCAGTACTTC.

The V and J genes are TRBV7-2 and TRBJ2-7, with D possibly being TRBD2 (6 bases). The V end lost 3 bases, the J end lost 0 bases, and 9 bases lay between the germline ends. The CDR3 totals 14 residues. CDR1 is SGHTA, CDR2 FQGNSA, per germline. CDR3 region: CASSFERASYEQYF. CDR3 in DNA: TGTGCCAGCAGCTTCGAGCGGGCCTCCTACGAGCAGTACTTC.

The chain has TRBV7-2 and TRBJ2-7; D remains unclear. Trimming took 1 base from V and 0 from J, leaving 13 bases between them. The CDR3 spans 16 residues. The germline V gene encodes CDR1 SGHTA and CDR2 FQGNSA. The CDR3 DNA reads TGTGCCAGCAGCTTAGTTCAGGAGACGGGCTCCTACGAGCAGTACTTC. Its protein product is CASSLVQETGSYEQYF.

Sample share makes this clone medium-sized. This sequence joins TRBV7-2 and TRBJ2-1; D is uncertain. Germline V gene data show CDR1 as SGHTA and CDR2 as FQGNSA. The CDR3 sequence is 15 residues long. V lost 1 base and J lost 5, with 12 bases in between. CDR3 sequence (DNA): TGTGCCAGCAGCTTAGTCCTTCCAACGGACAATGAGCAGTTCTTC. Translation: CASSLVLPTDNEQFF.

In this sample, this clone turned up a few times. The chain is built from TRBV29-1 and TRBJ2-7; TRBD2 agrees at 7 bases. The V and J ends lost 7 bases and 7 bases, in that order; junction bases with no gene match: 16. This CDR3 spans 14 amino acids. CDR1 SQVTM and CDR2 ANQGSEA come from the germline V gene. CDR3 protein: CSAIPGGSPGEQYF. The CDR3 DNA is TGCAGCGCTATACCCGGGGGGTCCCCTGGGGAGCAGTACTTC.

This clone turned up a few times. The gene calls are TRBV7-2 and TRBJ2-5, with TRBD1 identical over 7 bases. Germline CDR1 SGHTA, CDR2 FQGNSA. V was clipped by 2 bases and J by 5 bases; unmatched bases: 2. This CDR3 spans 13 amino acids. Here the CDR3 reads CASSLSTGETQYF. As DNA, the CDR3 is TGTGCCAGCAGCTTATCGACAGGGGAGACCCAGTACTTC.

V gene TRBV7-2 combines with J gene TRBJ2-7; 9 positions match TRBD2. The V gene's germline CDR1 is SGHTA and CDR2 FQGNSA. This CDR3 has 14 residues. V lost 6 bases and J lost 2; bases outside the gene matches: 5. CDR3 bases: TGTGCCAGCAGTCGGCTAGCGGGAACCTACGAGCAGTACTTC. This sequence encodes CASSRLAGTYEQYF.

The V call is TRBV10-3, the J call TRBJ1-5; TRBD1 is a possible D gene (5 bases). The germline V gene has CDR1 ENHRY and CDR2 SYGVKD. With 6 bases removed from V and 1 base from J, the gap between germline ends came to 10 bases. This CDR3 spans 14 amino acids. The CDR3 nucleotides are TGTGCCATCAGGGCCGGGGGAAGCAATCAGCCCCAGCATTTT. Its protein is CAIRAGGSNQPQHF.

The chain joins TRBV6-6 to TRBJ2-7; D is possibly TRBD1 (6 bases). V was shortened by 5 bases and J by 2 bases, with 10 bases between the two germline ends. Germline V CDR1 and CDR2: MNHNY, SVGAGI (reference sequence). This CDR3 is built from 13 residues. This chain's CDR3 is CASSPTGPYEQYF. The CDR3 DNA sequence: TGTGCCAGCAGTCCCACAGGGCCCTACGAGCAGTACTTC.

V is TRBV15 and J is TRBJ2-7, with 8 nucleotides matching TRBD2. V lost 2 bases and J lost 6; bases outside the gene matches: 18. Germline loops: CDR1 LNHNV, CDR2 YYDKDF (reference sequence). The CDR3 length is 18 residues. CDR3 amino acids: CATSRRSPSSAGDGEQYF. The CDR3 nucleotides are TGTGCCACCAGCAGACGCTCCCCCTCCTCAGCGGGAGATGGCGAGCAGTACTTC.

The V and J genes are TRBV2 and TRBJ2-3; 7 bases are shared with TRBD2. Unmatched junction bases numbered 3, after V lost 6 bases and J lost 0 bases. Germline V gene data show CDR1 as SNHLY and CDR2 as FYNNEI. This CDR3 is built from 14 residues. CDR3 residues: CASRSGTSTDTQYF. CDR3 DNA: TGTGCCAGCAGGAGCGGGACTAGCACAGATACGCAGTATTTT.

The CDR3 protein is CAWRAGGGGYTF. DNA for the CDR3: TGTGCCTGGAGAGCAGGTGGGGGGGGCTACACCTTC. The rearrangement uses TRBV30 and TRBJ1-2, with D possibly matching TRBD1 (5 bases). CDR3 length: 12 residues. CDR1 GTSNPN and CDR2 SVGIG come from the germline V gene (reference sequence). The V and J ends lost 3 bases and 8 bases respectively, with 13 bases between them.

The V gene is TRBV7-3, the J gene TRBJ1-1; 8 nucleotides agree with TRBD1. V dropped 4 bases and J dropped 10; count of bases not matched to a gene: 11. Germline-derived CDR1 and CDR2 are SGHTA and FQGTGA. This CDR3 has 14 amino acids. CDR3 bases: TGTGCCAGCAGCTCCCGGATGACAGGGGCCGGAGCTTTCTTT. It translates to CASSSRMTGAGAFF.

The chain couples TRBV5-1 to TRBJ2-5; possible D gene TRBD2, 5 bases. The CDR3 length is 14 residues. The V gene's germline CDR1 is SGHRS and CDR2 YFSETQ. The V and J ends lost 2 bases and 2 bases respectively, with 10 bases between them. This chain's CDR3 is CASSFPGEQETQYF. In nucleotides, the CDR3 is TGCGCCAGCAGCTTCCCCGGGGAGCAAGAGACCCAGTACTTC.

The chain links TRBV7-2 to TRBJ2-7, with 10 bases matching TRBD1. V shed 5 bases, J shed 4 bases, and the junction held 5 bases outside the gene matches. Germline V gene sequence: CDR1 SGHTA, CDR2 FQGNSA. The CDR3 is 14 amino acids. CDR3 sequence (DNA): TGTGCCAGCAGCGCCCCGGGACAGGGGTACGAGCAGTACTTC. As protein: CASSAPGQGYEQYF.

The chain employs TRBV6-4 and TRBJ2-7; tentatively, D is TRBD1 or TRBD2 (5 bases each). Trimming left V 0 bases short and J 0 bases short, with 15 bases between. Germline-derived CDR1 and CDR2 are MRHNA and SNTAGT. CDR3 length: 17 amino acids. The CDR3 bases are TGTGCCAGCAGTGACTCCTTCGACGGGGCAATCTCCTACGAGCAGTACTTC. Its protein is CASSDSFDGAISYEQYF.